This T cell receptor beta chain was sequenced for a study of early T cells in non-severe SARS-CoV-2 infection. Background on the study: Sequencing input comprised bulk RNA from unsorted whole blood; chain pairing was not available.

Points from the study as a whole: Reliance on VDJdb matching favored anti-spike CD8 responses; private and CD4 specificities were missed.

Trimming removed 4 bases at V and 4 bases at J, with 5 bases between. The CDR3 is 11 amino acids. Germline assignment: CDR1 SQVTM and CDR2 ANQGSEA. Concerning this clonotype: Antigen specificity is unknown.

Unique molecular identifiers (one per individual cDNA molecule) were attached. TCRdb re-derived calls from the 5' RACE reads in MiXCR, one entry per CDR3 protein. The profile shows over 50,000 distinct CDR3 sequences, roughly 8.8% of them singletons. This sequence was found in an adult who was a healthcare worker with PCR-confirmed SARS-CoV-2 infection or an uninfected control (not recorded which). The J gene is TRBJ1-3, the V gene TRBV29-1, with D uncertain. Material: whole blood. CDR3 sequence: CSVVVGNTIYF. Here the CDR3 DNA reads TGCAGCGTTGTAGTGGGAAACACCATATATTTT.